The 31 T cell receptor beta chains reported below all come from one sample, sequenced in a study of T cells in Graves' hyperthyroidism and ophthalmopathy. Researchers took RNA transcripts and amplified the TCR beta CDR3 regions from them. The HTBI primer set was used in a first-round RT-PCR of the TCR CDR3. TCRdb fed the multiplex PCR reads into MiXCR, producing one record per CDR3 protein. The data show hundreds of thousands of distinct CDR3 sequences, with about a sixth seen just once and 2.5% to 4% held by the top ten. Sample: blood. The receptors here all came from a woman in her thirties or forties with Graves' ophthalmopathy.

The CDR3 DNA sequence: TGTGCCACCAAGCCTTTGACGGGGGGGCCTAGTGAGCAGTTCTTC. Protein: CATKPLTGGPSEQFF. The V gene is TRBV19, the J gene TRBJ2-1, with 8 bases lining up with TRBD2. Losses at the gene ends were 10 bases for V and 9 bases for J; bases not matched to a gene: 17. The CDR3 is made up of 15 amino acids. CDR1 and CDR2 (germline): LNHDA, SQIVND (reference sequence). Full variable domain (missing parts from reference TRBV19 and TRBJ2-1): DGGITQSPKYLFRKEGQNVTLSCEQNLNHDAMYWYRQDPGQGLRLIYYSQIVNDFQKGDIAEGYSVSREKKESFPLTVTSAQKNPTAFYLCATKPLTGGPSEQFFGPGTRLTVL.

The genes are TRBV27 and TRBJ2-1; D may be TRBD2 (5 bases). The V end lost 2 bases, the J end lost 8 bases, and 13 bases lay between the germline ends. Germline V gene sequence: CDR1 MNHEY, CDR2 SMNVEV (reference sequence). The CDR3 extends over 14 amino acids. CDR3 sequence reads: CASSLERDRHEQFF. The CDR3 DNA reads TGTGCCAGCAGTTTAGAGAGGGATAGGCATGAGCAGTTCTTC.

This clonotype was counted only a few times. The chain uses TRBV7-9 and TRBJ2-3, with D unresolved. V was trimmed by 1 base and J by 6 bases, leaving 11 bases between them. The CDR3 is 14 residues long. Germline V lookup: CDR1 SEHNR, CDR2 FQNEAQ (reference sequence). The CDR3 nucleotides read TGTGCCAGCAGCTTAGTTCTATCGCCGGATACGCAGTATTTT. Translating it yields CASSLVLSPDTQYF.

This sequence joins TRBV11-2 and TRBJ2-7, with D perhaps given as TRBD1 or TRBD2 (5 bases each). This CDR3 is 12 amino acids long. Per germline, CDR1 SGHAT and CDR2 FQNNGV. V was trimmed by 5 bases and J by 7 bases, leaving 12 bases between them. The CDR3 DNA is TGTGCCAGCAGCCTGGGACGAGCGGAGCAGTACTTC. This sequence encodes CASSLGRAEQYF.

J is TRBJ2-1 and V is TRBV6-1, with TRBD2 identical over 13 bases. CDR1 and CDR2 from the germline V gene are MNHNS and SASEGT. The CDR3 sequence is 15 residues long. V shed 8 bases and J 6 bases; nucleotides not matched to a gene: 7. The CDR3 protein is CASRGGTSGANEQFF. In DNA form, the CDR3 reads TGTGCCAGCCGGGGTGGGACTAGCGGGGCCAATGAGCAGTTCTTC.

This chain links TRBV5-1 with TRBJ1-1, with D possibly matching TRBD1 (5 bases). Deletions cut 0 bases from V and 5 bases from J, with 11 bases between. Germline V gives CDR1 SGHRS, CDR2 YFSETQ. The CDR3 is 14 amino acids. CDR3 nucleotide sequence: TGCGCCAGCAGCTTGGATACAGGATTTACTGAAGCTTTCTTT. It specifies CASSLDTGFTEAFF.

A note on this clonotype: Mismatch with germline at one junction end may stem from a read error. CDR3 amino acids: CASSSGPTNSPLHF. In DNA, the CDR3 is TGTGCCAGCTCCTCGGGACCGACCAATTCGCCCCTCCACTTT. The gene calls are TRBV18 and TRBJ1-6, with D perhaps TRBD1 (5 bases). Germline V gene lookup returns CDR1 KGHSH and CDR2 LQKENI. The CDR3 covers 14 residues.

This clonotype showed up many times. The rearrangement joins TRBV11-2 to TRBJ2-3, with 7 bases identical to TRBD2. With V trimmed by 7 bases and J by 3 bases, 7 bases remained unmatched. The V gene's germline CDR1 is SGHAT and CDR2 FQNNGV. The CDR3 consists of 14 residues. The CDR3 is CASTIAGLTDTQYF. The CDR3 nucleotides read TGTGCCAGCACCATAGCGGGCCTTACAGATACGCAGTATTTT.

There are many counts of this clonotype. V is TRBV11-1 and J is TRBJ2-1; D remains ambiguous. Germline values: CDR1 SGHAT, CDR2 FQDESV (reference sequence). V dropped 5 bases and J dropped 7 bases, with 18 bases sitting between them. The CDR3 runs 15 residues. The CDR3 bases are TGTGCCAGCAGCCTTCACGAACCTCTGGGGAATGAGCAGTTCTTC. It encodes CASSLHEPLGNEQFF.

In its sample, this clonotype was seen many times. The chain employs TRBV11-2 and TRBJ2-7, with D perhaps TRBD2 (5 bases). Germline CDR1 reads SGHAT; CDR2 reads FQNNGV. The CDR3 is 14 amino acids. Trimming left V 3 bases short and J 0 bases short, with 9 bases between. The CDR3 bases are TGTGCCAGCAGCTTCGTTCGGGGCTCCTACGAGCAGTACTTC. Residues: CASSFVRGSYEQYF.

This clonotype was seen repeatedly, ten times or more. The chain recombines TRBV7-8 with TRBJ1-2, with 9 bases lining up with TRBD1. Germline lookup yields CDR1 SGHVS and CDR2 FQNEAQ. CDR3 length: 16 amino acids. With 5 bases clipped from V and 4 bases from J, the junction kept 11 bases outside the gene matches. CDR3 loop: CASSPLGQGLGYGYTF. In nucleotides, the CDR3 is TGTGCCAGCAGCCCGCTTGGACAGGGGTTGGGCTATGGCTACACCTTC.

The chain has TRBV29-1 and TRBJ1-1, with D hard to call. Trimming took 0 bases from V and 3 from J, leaving 8 bases between them. This CDR3 is built from 13 residues. Germline V gives CDR1 SQVTM, CDR2 ANQGSEA. In DNA, the CDR3 is TGCAGCGTTGAAGAAACAGAGGACACTGAAGCTTTCTTT. Translating it yields CSVEETEDTEAFF.

At least ten counts were recorded for this clonotype. The gene calls are TRBV12-3 or TRBV12-4 and TRBJ2-5; a possible D gene is TRBD1 (6 bases). The CDR3 has 14 amino acids. Trimming left V 1 base short and J 5 bases short, with 11 bases between. The CDR3 region is CASSLVGRGETQYF. The CDR3 nucleotides read TGTGCCAGCAGTTTAGTGGGTAGGGGGGAGACCCAGTACTTC.

The V and J genes are TRBV7-6 and TRBJ2-1; 10 positions agree with TRBD2. V dropped 5 bases and J dropped 3; count of bases not matched to a gene: 7. Germline values: CDR1 SGHVS, CDR2 FNYEAQ. The CDR3 runs 16 residues. CDR3 nucleotides: TGTGCCAGCAGCGCGAGTACTAGCGGGGTCTACAATGAGCAGTTCTTC. This translates into CASSASTSGVYNEQFF.

J is TRBJ2-5 and V is TRBV20-1; maybe TRBD2 (6 bases). In germline, CDR1 is DFQATT, CDR2 SNEGSKA (reference sequence). Trimming cost V 0 bases and J 6 bases, with 17 bases left between them. This CDR3 region has 15 residues. The CDR3 sequence: CSARDLTSRSQTQYF. The CDR3 DNA reads TGCAGTGCTAGAGATCTCACTAGCAGGAGTCAGACCCAGTACTTC.

This chain's CDR3 is CASSHPSGAYEQYF. The CDR3 DNA reads as TGTGCCAGCAGCCATCCCTCCGGGGCCTACGAGCAGTACTTC. V is TRBV5-6 and J is TRBJ2-7; D is possibly TRBD2 (5 bases). The CDR3 totals 14 residues. The V gene's germline CDR1 is SGHDT and CDR2 YYEEEE. Trimming stripped 4 bases from V and 2 bases from J, with 13 bases between.

This clonotype was picked up many times. The genes are TRBV12-3 or TRBV12-4 and TRBJ2-2, with 8 bases matching TRBD1. This CDR3 region has 15 residues. Unmatched junction bases numbered 5, after V lost 5 bases and J lost 3 bases. The CDR3 loop is CASSQRQGHTGELFF. The CDR3 coding sequence is TGTGCCAGCAGTCAACGACAGGGGCACACCGGGGAGCTGTTTTTT.

About this clonotype itself: A much larger clone differs from this one at a single base, so this may be a read error. Lacking the conserved final phenylalanine or tryptophan, this CDR3 likely reflects a read error. The rearrangement uses TRBV20-1 and TRBJ2-7; 10 bases map to TRBD1. V was clipped by 4 bases and J by 4 bases; unmatched bases: 10. The CDR3 runs 15 residues. Germline V gene lookup returns CDR1 DFQATT and CDR2 SNEGSKA (reference sequence). This CDR3 is CSATKPGQGLYEQYL. The DNA of the CDR3 is TGCAGTGCTACAAAACCGGGACAGGGGCTGTACGAGCAGTACCTC.

This clonotype was seen ten or more times. The J gene is TRBJ2-7, the V gene TRBV7-2, with D uncertain. There are 11 residues in the CDR3. Trimming removed 3 bases from V and 5 bases from J, with 5 bases in between. Germline CDR1 SGHTA, CDR2 FQGNSA. CDR3 amino acids: CASSFYNEQYF. The CDR3 DNA reads as TGTGCCAGCAGCTTTTACAACGAGCAGTACTTC.

There are a few counts of this clonotype. The genes are TRBV20-1 and TRBJ2-5; D possibly corresponds to TRBD2 (7 bases). Germline CDR1 reads DFQATT; CDR2 reads SNEGSKA (reference sequence). V lost 3 bases to trimming and J lost 1 base, with 12 bases between them. The CDR3 length is 14 residues. The CDR3 DNA reads TGCAGTGCTAGCGACGGGGGGCTCCAAGAGACCCAGTACTTC. Amino acids: CSASDGGLQETQYF.

This clonotype occurred many times. CDR3: CSAWTVNTEAFF. CDR3 coding DNA: TGCAGTGCTTGGACGGTGAACACTGAAGCTTTCTTT. The chain couples TRBV20-1 to TRBJ1-1; D is ambiguous. Trimming cost V 5 bases and J 0 bases, with 7 bases left between them. Germline lookup yields CDR1 DFQATT and CDR2 SNEGSKA (reference sequence). This CDR3 has 12 residues.

This clonotype was detected a few times. This sequence joins TRBV15 and TRBJ2-1; 9 nucleotides match TRBD1. The CDR3 loop spans 14 amino acids. J gave up 7 bases and V 5 bases, and 6 bases lay outside the gene matches. Germline CDR1 LNHNV, CDR2 YYDKDF (reference sequence). CDR3 sequence reads: CATSPPGTGNEQFF. The CDR3 DNA reads TGTGCCACCAGCCCTCCCGGGACAGGGAATGAGCAGTTCTTC.

This clonotype was found many times. The rearrangement links TRBV18 to TRBJ2-5, with D possibly matching TRBD2 (5 bases). Looked up from germline, CDR1 is KGHSH and CDR2 is LQKENI. Trimming took 2 bases from V and 0 from J, leaving 10 bases between them. CDR3 length: 15 residues. CDR3 DNA: TGTGCCAGCTCACCAGGTGGGAGTCACCAAGAGACCCAGTACTTC. This codes for CASSPGGSHQETQYF.

Many counts were recorded for this clonotype. The chain recombines TRBV2 with TRBJ1-6, with no clear D. This CDR3 has 16 amino acids. CDR1 and CDR2 from the germline V gene are SNHLY and FYNNEI. Trimming left V 4 bases short and J 0 bases short, with 10 bases between. CDR3 in amino acids: CASSAGGSSYNSPLHF. The CDR3 DNA reads as TGTGCCAGCAGTGCCGGAGGGAGCTCCTATAATTCACCCCTCCACTTT.

In its sample, this clonotype was seen many times. V gene TRBV5-5 combines with J gene TRBJ2-1; 7 bases align to TRBD2. The length of the CDR3 is 14 residues. Germline CDR1 reads SGHKS; CDR2 reads YYEKEE (reference sequence). V lost 4 bases, J lost 10 bases, and 11 bases stayed unmatched. CDR3 nucleotides: TGTGCCAGCAGCGCAATGGTCGGTAGCGGGGAGCAGTTCTTC. This sequence encodes CASSAMVGSGEQFF. Full variable domain (remainder filled in from reference TRBV5-5 and TRBJ2-1): DAGVTQSPTHLIKTRGQQVTLRCSPISGHKSVSWYQQVLGQGPQFIFQYYEKEERGRGNFPDRFSARQFPNYSSELNVNALLLGDSALYLCASSAMVGSGEQFFGPGTRLTVL.

The V and J genes are TRBV29-1 and TRBJ1-2; 11 bases match TRBD1. The V and J ends lost 7 bases and 8 bases, in that order; junction bases with no gene match: 12. The length of the CDR3 is 14 residues. Germline V gene sequence: CDR1 SQVTM, CDR2 ANQGSEA. The CDR3 region is CSAASVDRGQGYTF. The CDR3 coding sequence is TGCAGCGCCGCAAGCGTGGACAGGGGGCAAGGCTACACCTTC.

Comments on this clonotype: This may be a read error, as it is one base from a much larger clone. The V gene is TRBV2, the J gene TRBJ1-1, with a weak D call TRBD1 (6 bases). Germline CDR1 reads SNHLY; CDR2 reads FYNNEI. The CDR3 covers 13 residues. This CDR3 is CVVKGDLGTEAFF. The CDR3, as DNA: TGTGTCGTAAAGGGGGACCTCGGCACTGAAGCTTTCTTT.

This clonotype was picked up many times. The V call is TRBV18, the J call TRBJ2-1; no reliable D call. CDR1 is KGHSH, CDR2 LQKENI, per germline. V lost 1 base, J lost 0 bases, and 10 bases lay in between. The CDR3 contains 16 residues. The chain's CDR3 is CASSPQRVSSYNEQFF. Written as DNA, the CDR3 is TGTGCCAGCTCACCACAGCGAGTTTCCTCCTACAATGAGCAGTTCTTC.

At least ten counts were recorded for this clonotype. This chain uses TRBV3-1 with TRBJ2-1; tentatively, D is TRBD1 (5 bases). Germline V CDR1 and CDR2: LGHDT, YNNKEL (reference sequence). V dropped 3 bases and J dropped 2 bases, with 11 bases sitting between them. The length of the CDR3 is 15 residues. The CDR3 coding sequence is TGTGCCAGCAGCCAGCGCCAGGGCACCTACAATGAGCAGTTCTTC. It specifies CASSQRQGTYNEQFF.

In this sample, this clonotype turned up many times. The chain joins TRBV20-1 to TRBJ1-6; D may be TRBD1 (6 bases). This CDR3 has 20 residues. V was cut by 0 bases and J by 2 bases, with 23 bases left in between. In germline, CDR1 is DFQATT, CDR2 SNEGSKA (reference sequence). CDR3 sequence (DNA): TGCAGTGCTAGAGAACACCCCAACAAGGGGGGGGGAACCTATAATTCACCCCTCCACTTT. Translation: CSAREHPNKGGGTYNSPLHF.

This clonotype was observed many times. CDR3 sequence: CASSEGLDTGELFF. For the CDR3, the DNA is TGTGCCAGCAGTGAGGGACTAGACACCGGGGAGCTGTTTTTT. This chain links TRBV6-1 with TRBJ2-2; the match to TRBD2 covers 8 bases. Germline V gives CDR1 MNHNS, CDR2 SASEGT. The CDR3 runs to 14 residues. Trimming cost V 3 bases and J 3 bases; bases outside gene matches: 0.